The clone carrying this TCR beta chain has only a few counts. The sample comes from a study of Graves' ophthalmopathy and Graves' hyperthyroidism. The CDR3 is 18 amino acids. The ends lost 4 bases at V and 1 base at J; junction bases unmatched: 10. The V gene's germline CDR1 is SGDLS and CDR2 YYNGEE. The authors amplified TCR beta CDR3 regions, and they did so from RNA transcripts for repertoire sequencing. RT-PCR with HTBI primers came first, then second-round multiplex PCR. TCRdb called the multiplex PCR reads again in MiXCR, with one record for every CDR3 protein. The profile shows 200,000 to 250,000 distinct CDR3 sequences, about 46% of them singletons.

The specimen sequenced was peripheral blood. The chain recombines TRBV9 with TRBJ1-6; TRBD1 aligns across 8 bases. This clonotype was obtained from an adult man with Graves' ophthalmopathy. In DNA form, the CDR3 reads TGTGCCAGCAGCCGTGGACAGGGACGGGGATCCTATAATTCACCCCTCCACTTT. Translated, it gives CASSRGQGRGSYNSPLHF.